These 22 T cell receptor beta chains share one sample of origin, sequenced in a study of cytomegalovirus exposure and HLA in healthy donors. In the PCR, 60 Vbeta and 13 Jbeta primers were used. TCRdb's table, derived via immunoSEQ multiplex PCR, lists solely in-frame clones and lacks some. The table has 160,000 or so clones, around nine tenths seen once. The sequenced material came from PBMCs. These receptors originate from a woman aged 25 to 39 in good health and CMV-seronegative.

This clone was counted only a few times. CDR3 nucleotide sequence: TGTGCCAGCAGCCCCAGGGGGACAGGGACCACCTCCTACAATGAGCAGTTCTTC. Protein product: CASSPRGTGTTSYNEQFF. The chain recombines TRBV7-9 with TRBJ2-1, with 9 bases matching TRBD1. V lost 5 bases to trimming and J lost 0 bases; unmatched junction nucleotides: 11. The CDR3 length is 18 residues. Germline-derived CDR1 and CDR2 are SEHNR and FQNEAQ (reference sequence).

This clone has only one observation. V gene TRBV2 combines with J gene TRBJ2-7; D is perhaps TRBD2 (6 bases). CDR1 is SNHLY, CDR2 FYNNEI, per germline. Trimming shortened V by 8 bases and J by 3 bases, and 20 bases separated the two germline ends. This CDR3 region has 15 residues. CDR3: CASGGGEHPNYEQYF. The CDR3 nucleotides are TGTGCCAGCGGCGGAGGGGAGCATCCAAACTACGAGCAGTACTTC.

CDR3 loop: CASRQGDRRNTEAFF. The CDR3 DNA follows: TGTGCCAGCAGGCAGGGGGACAGGCGGAACACTGAAGCTTTCTTT. J is TRBJ1-1 and V is TRBV28, with TRBD1 identical over 8 bases. J was trimmed by 1 base and V by 6 bases; bases with no gene match: 7. The CDR3 runs to 15 residues. The V gene's germline CDR1 is MDHEN and CDR2 SYDVKM.

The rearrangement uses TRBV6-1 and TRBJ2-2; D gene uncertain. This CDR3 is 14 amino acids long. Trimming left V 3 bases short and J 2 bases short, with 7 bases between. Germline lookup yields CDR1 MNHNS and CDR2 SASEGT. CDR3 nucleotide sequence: TGTGCCAGCAGTGACAGGCAAAACACCGGGGAGCTGTTTTTT. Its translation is CASSDRQNTGELFF.

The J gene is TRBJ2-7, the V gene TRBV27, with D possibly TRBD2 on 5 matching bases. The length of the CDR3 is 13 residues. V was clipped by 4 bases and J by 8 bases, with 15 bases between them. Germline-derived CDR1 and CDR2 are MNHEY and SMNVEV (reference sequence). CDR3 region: CASSWAEGSKQYF. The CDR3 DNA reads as TGTGCCAGCAGTTGGGCTGAGGGATCCAAGCAGTACTTC.

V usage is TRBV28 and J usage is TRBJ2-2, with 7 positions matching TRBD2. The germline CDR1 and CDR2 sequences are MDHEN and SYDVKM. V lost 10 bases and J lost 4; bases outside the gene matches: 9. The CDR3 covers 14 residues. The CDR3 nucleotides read TGTGCCACCTCTCGGGGGGTGACCACCGGGGAGCTGTTTTTT. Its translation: CATSRGVTTGELFF.

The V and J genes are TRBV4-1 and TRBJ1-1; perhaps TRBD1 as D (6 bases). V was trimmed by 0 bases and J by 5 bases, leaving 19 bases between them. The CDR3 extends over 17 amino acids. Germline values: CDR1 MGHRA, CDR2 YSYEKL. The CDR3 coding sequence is TGCGCCAGCAGCCAAGATATAGGCAGGGGTGGAAGGACTGAAGCTTTCTTT. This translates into CASSQDIGRGGRTEAFF.

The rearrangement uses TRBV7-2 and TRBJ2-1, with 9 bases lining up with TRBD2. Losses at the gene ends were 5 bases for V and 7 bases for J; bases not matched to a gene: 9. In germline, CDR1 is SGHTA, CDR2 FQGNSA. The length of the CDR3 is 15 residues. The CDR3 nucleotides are TGTGCCAGCAGCCCCATGGGCGGGAGGGCGAATGAGCAGTTCTTC. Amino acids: CASSPMGGRANEQFF.

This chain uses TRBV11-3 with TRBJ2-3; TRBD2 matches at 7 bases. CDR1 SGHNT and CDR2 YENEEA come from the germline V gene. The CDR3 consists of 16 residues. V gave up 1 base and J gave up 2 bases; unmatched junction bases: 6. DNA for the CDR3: TGTGCCAGCAGCTTAGGGGACCGGGAGGACACAGATACGCAGTATTTT. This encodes CASSLGDREDTDTQYF.

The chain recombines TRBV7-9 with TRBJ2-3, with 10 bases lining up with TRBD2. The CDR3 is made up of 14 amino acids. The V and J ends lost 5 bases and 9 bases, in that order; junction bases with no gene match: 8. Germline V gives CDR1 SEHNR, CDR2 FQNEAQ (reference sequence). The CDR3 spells CASSQGAGGATQYF. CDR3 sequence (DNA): TGTGCCAGCAGCCAGGGAGCGGGGGGGGCCACGCAGTATTTT. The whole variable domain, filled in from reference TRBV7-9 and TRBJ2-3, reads DTGVSQNPRHKITKRGQNVTFRCDPISEHNRLYWYRQTLGQGPEFLTYFQNEAQLEKSRLLSDRFSAERPKGSFSTLEIQRTEQGDSAMYLCASSQGAGGATQYFGPGTRLTVL.

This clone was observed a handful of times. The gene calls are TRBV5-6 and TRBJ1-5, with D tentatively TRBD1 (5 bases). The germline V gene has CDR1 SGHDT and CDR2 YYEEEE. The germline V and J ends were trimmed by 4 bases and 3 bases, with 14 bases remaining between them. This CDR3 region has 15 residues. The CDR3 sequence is CASSRGGFINQPQHF. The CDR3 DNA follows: TGTGCCAGCAGCAGGGGTGGTTTTATCAATCAGCCCCAGCATTTT.

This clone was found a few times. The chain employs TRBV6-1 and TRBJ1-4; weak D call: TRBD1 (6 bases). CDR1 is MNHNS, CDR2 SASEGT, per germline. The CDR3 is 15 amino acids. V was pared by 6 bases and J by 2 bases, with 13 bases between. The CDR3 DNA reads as TGTGCCAGCAGGAGGGCCGGACAGACTAATGAAAAACTGTTTTTT. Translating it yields CASRRAGQTNEKLFF.

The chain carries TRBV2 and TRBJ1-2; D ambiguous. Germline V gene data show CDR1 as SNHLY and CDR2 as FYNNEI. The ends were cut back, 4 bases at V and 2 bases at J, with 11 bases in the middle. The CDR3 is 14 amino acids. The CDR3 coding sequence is TGTGCCAGCAGTGTTTCCACAGAGAACTATGGCTACACCTTC. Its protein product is CASSVSTENYGYTF.

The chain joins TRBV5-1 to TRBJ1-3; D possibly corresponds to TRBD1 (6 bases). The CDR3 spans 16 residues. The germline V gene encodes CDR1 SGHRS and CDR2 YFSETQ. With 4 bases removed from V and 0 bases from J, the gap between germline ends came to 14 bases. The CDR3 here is CASSPGGAGSGNTIYF. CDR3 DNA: TGCGCCAGCAGCCCGGGGGGGGCAGGCTCTGGAAACACCATATATTTT.

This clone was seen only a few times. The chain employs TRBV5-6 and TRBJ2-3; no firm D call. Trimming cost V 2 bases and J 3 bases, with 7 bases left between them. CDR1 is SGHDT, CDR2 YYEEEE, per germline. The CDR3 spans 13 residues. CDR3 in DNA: TGTGCCAGCAGCTTTCGAACTACAGATACGCAGTATTTT. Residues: CASSFRTTDTQYF.

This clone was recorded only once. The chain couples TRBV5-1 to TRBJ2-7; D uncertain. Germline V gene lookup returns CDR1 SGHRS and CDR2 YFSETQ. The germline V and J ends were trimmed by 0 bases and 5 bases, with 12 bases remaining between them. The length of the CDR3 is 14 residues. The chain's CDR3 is CASSLDPGLNEQYF. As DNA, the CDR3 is TGCGCCAGCAGCTTGGATCCGGGTCTCAACGAGCAGTACTTC.

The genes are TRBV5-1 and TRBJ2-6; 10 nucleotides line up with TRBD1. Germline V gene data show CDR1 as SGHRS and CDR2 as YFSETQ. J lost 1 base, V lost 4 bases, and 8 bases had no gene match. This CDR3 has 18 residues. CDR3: CASSREGQGVSGANVLTF. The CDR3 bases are TGCGCCAGCAGCCGCGAAGGACAGGGGGTATCTGGGGCCAACGTCCTGACTTTC.

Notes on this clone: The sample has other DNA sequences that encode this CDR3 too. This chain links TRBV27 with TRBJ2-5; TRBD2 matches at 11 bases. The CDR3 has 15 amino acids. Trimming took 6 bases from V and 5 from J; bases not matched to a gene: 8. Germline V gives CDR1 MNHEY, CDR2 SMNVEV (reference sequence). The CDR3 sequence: CASSLSGRAEETQYF. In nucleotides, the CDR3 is TGTGCCAGCAGCCTTAGCGGGAGGGCCGAGGAGACCCAGTACTTC.

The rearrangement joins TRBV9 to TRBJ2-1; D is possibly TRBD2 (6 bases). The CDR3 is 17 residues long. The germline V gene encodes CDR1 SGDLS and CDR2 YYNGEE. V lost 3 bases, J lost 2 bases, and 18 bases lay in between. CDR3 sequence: CASSGYISGTPYNEQFF. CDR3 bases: TGTGCCAGCAGCGGGTATATTAGCGGAACCCCCTACAATGAGCAGTTCTTC.

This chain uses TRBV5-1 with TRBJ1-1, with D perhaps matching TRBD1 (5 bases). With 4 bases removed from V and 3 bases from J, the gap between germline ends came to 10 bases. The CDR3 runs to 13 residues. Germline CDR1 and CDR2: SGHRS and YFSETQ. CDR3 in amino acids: CASSRGGDTEAFF. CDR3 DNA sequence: TGCGCCAGCAGCAGGGGCGGGGACACTGAAGCTTTCTTT. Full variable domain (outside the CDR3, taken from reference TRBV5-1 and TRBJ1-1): KAGVTQTPRYLIKTRGQQVTLSCSPISGHRSVSWYQQTPGQGLQFLFEYFSETQRNKGNFPGRFSGRQFSNSRSEMNVSTLELGDSALYLCASSRGGDTEAFFGQGTRLTVV.

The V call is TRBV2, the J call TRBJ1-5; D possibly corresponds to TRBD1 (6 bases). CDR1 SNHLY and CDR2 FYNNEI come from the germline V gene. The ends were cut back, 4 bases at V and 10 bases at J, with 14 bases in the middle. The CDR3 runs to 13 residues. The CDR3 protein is CASSGGGPIPQHF. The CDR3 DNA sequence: TGTGCCAGCAGTGGCGGGGGCCCGATCCCCCAGCATTTT.

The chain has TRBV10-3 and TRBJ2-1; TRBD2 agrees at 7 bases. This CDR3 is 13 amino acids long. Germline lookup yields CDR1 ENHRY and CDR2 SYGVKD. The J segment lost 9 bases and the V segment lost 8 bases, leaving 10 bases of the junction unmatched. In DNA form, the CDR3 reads TGTGCCATCGGGGGGGACTGGGGCAGTGAGCAGTTCTTC. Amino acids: CAIGGDWGSEQFF.